This T cell receptor beta chain derives from a study of spatial heterogeneity in lung cancer. Study in general: The average appearance count of each unique TCR and UMI combination in raw reads was more than 8.5.

The germline V gene has CDR1 SGHVS and CDR2 FNYEAQ. Deletions cut 4 bases from V and 5 bases from J, with 11 bases between. The CDR3 has 13 residues. Time point given: sample taken at primary tumor resection. TCRdb re-called the 5' RACE reads through MiXCR, storing one row per CDR3 protein. The sample records some 80,000 distinct CDR3 sequences, around 7.8% being singletons. The chain couples TRBV7-6 to TRBJ2-5; D is uncertain. Sequences were derived from PBMCs, sampled at surgery. The TCR was taken from a male donor with early-stage non-small cell lung cancer. DNA of the CDR3: TGTGCCAGCAGCTCGACGGCTCGTGAGACCCAGTACTTC. This encodes CASSSTARETQYF.